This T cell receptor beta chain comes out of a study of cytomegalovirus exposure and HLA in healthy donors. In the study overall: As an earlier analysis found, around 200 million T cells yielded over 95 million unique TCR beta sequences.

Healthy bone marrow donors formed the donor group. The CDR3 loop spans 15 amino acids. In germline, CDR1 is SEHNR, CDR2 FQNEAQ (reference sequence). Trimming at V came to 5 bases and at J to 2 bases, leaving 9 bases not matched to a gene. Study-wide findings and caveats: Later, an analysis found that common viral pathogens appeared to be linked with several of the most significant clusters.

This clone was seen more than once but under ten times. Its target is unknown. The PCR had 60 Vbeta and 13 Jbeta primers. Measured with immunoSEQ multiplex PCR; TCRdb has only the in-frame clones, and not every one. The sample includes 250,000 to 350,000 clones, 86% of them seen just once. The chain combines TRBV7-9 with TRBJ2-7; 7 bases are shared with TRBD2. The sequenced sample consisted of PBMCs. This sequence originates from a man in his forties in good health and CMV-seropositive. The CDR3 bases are TGTGCCAGCAGCCCCCCGACTAGCCAAACCTACGAGCAGTACTTC. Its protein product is CASSPPTSQTYEQYF.